The present T cell receptor (beta chain) was sequenced within a study of T cell responses to AZD1222 COVID-19 vaccine (dated by TCRdb to the early 2020s). Some background on the complete study: TCR sequencing was performed for about 250 trial participants, of whom 207 were given two doses of AZD1222 and around 25 were given two doses of MenACWY control vaccine. Enrollment into the trials was organized by age into subgroups of 18-55, 56-69 and 70-plus years, and those subgroups contained about 160, 30 and 59 TCR-sequenced participants, respectively.

Remarks on this clone: The clone's antigen remains unknown. Base qualities are not at hand, and no much larger clone is one base apart.

The CDR3 regions of human TCRbeta chains were subjected to immunosequencing. Processing in the source paper ran as follows. Repertoire TCRs were matched against a reference library of SARS-CoV-2-specific TCRs generated with the MIRA antigen-specificity platform. Breadth meant the fraction of unique TCRs that were SARS-CoV-2-associated, whereas depth meant the fraction of total T cells that were SARS-CoV-2-associated. Using the MIRA data, each spike-specific TCR was assigned both to the spike region to which the TCR was reactive and to a CD4 or CD8 class. Log10-transformed breadth and depth values were compared by one-way ANOVA with Sidak's multiple comparisons tests. TCRdb stores this immuneACCESS table with in-frame sequences only. Part of the clones is absent; in the studies checked, under half of the shortfall reflects unresolved V genes, and no reason is known for the rest. V and J calls and clone size are as listed in that table; D and trimming were resolved from the DNA. The sample table shows about 180,000 clones, and roughly 88% are seen once. Around 10% of the sample is taken by the ten largest.

The time point tag for this specimen amounts to: about 28 days (+/-7) after the second vaccine dose. Because spike-specific TCR depth and breadth did not differ between the two schedules, AZD1222 recipients who got a second dose at roughly 4 weeks were pooled with those who got a second dose at roughly 12 weeks. Vaccinee samples came from UK trials COV001 and COV002, including a single-blind randomized controlled phase 2/3 trial of AZD1222 (ChAdOx1 nCoV-19) in healthy adults. Trial participant PBMC samples were collected at day 0 and day 28 after the second dose for TCRbeta chain sequencing. What the research found in general, with its limitations: In the small 56-69-year group, the increase in depth fell short of significance, most likely because of low power. Nearly half of unique spike-specific TCRs reportedly recognized epitopes outside regions mutated in the B.1.351 and B.1.1.7 variants. Participants were mostly white British and included more females than males, and it was suggested by the authors that clonal diversity may have been underestimated. After two AZD1222 doses, spike-specific TCR breadth and depth were significantly higher than at day 0 and than in MenACWY recipients. The whole spike protein was spanned by vaccine-associated CD4 TCRs, and dominant responses were seen in regions 160-218 and 743-854. Because no day 14 peak-response samples were available, the repertoires could be characterized only after the peak T cell response. Only five to seven AZD1222 recipients were SARS-CoV-2 seropositive at baseline, limiting conclusions about previously exposed vaccinees.

Looking up the germline V gene yields CDR1 MNHNS and CDR2 SASEGT. Trimming at the junction amounts to 0 bases on V and 14 bases on J, and the germline ends lie 14 bases apart. Including the terminal cysteine and phenylalanine, the CDR3 comprises 13 residues. Only the CDR3 DNA is retained, 39 bases long and in frame from the first base. The chain links TRBV6-1 with TRBJ1-5; tentative D gene TRBD1, with 5 bases matching. This clonotype was obtained from an adult who received the AZD1222 COVID-19 vaccine. The starting material was peripheral blood, obtained 28 days after the second AZD1222 dose. Here the CDR3 is given as CASSEAGETGKHF. The nucleotides read TGTGCCAGCAGTGAAGCAGGGGAGACGGGGAAGCATTTT.